The rows below give T cell receptor beta chains drawn from one sample of a study of human thymus T cells. Only in-frame clones appear in the TCRdb table, and some are missing; sequencing was by immunoSEQ multiplex PCR. This table holds under 150,000 clones, around 94% found once. Sample: thymus tissue. Receptor source: a boy in the first two years of life with a congenital heart defect but otherwise immunologically healthy. Each CDR3 is given with its conserved first and last residue. D genes are given only for firm matches. Clone size is stated in some rows and not others, as once, few, many or a class when expanded.

CDR3 protein,CDR3 DNA,D gene,V gene,clone size,J gene,CDR3 length
CASSPGTVLHYEQYF,TGTGCCAGCAGCCCGGGGACAGTACTTCACTACGAGCAGTACTTC,TRBD1,TRBV14,-,TRBJ2-7,15
CASSFGGRDTQYF,TGTGCCAGCAGCTTCGGGGGCCGAGATACGCAGTATTTT,-,TRBV7-2,-,TRBJ2-3,13
CASSLGLANQRGKQYF,TGTGCCAGCAGCTTAGGGCTGGCAAATCAAAGGGGGAAGCAGTACTTC,-,TRBV7-8,-,TRBJ2-7,16
CASSLVGGNEAFF,TGTGCCAGCAGCTTAGTGGGGGGGAATGAAGCTTTCTTT,-,TRBV7-2,-,TRBJ1-1,13
CASSPRTSSYNEQFF,TGTGCCAGCAGTCCGCGGACTAGCAGCTACAATGAGCAGTTCTTC,TRBD2,TRBV27,-,TRBJ2-1,15
CASSRTGTNYGYTF,TGCGCCAGCAGCCGGACAGGGACTAACTATGGCTACACCTTC,TRBD1,TRBV4-3,-,TRBJ1-2,14
CASSEGLNNEQFF,TGTGCCAGCAGTGAGGGGCTTAACAATGAGCAGTTCTTC,-,TRBV6-4,once,TRBJ2-1,13
CASSIPGVYEQYF,TGTGCCAGTAGTATCCCAGGGGTCTACGAGCAGTACTTC,-,TRBV19,-,TRBJ2-7,13
CASSLWGMGDNQPQHF,TGTGCCAGCAGCTTGTGGGGGATGGGGGACAATCAGCCCCAGCATTTT,-,TRBV7-2,-,TRBJ1-5,16
CALSSSRTSVITQETQYF,TGTGCCCTTAGTTCCAGTCGGACTAGCGTGATCACCCAAGAGACCCAGTACTTC,TRBD2,TRBV28,once,TRBJ2-5,18
CASSLGGGGYTF,TGTGCCAGCAGCTTAGGTGGGGGCGGCTACACCTTC,-,TRBV5-5,-,TRBJ1-2,12
CASSQVMVWDSTISGANVLTF,TGCGCCAGCAGCCAAGTAATGGTCTGGGACAGCACTATCTCTGGGGCCAACGTCCTGACTTTC,TRBD1,TRBV4-3,-,TRBJ2-6,21
CASSSSGTDRNGFEQFF,TGTGCCAGCAGTTCTTCCGGGACAGACAGGAACGGTTTTGAGCAGTTCTTC,TRBD1,TRBV28,-,TRBJ2-1,17
CASSQDLANTGELFF,TGCGCCAGCAGCCAAGATCTAGCGAACACCGGGGAGCTGTTTTTT,-,TRBV4-3,-,TRBJ2-2,15
CASRTQRGRSDTQYF,TGCGCCAGCAGAACACAGCGGGGGAGGTCAGATACGCAGTATTTT,TRBD2,TRBV10-2,-,TRBJ2-3,15
CASRHTSGGKETQYF,TGTGCCAGCAGACATACTAGCGGGGGGAAAGAGACCCAGTACTTC,TRBD2,TRBV7-2,-,TRBJ2-5,15
CASKKRDGNYGYTF,TGTGCCAGCAAGAAAAGGGACGGTAACTATGGCTACACCTTC,-,TRBV28,-,TRBJ1-2,14
CASSQPDRVTEAFF,TGTGCCAGCAGCCAACCCGACAGGGTCACTGAAGCTTTCTTT,TRBD1,TRBV4-2,-,TRBJ1-1,14
CSLGSPLHF,TGCAGCCTGGGGTCACCCCTCCACTTT,-,TRBV20-1,once,TRBJ1-6,9
CASSIRWNQLEKLFF,TGTGCCAGTAGTATTAGGTGGAACCAGCTTGAAAAACTGTTTTTT,-,TRBV19,-,TRBJ1-4,15
CASSFERVKMNTEAFF,TGTGCCAGCAGTTTTGAAAGAGTCAAAATGAACACTGAAGCTTTCTTT,-,TRBV28,-,TRBJ1-1,16
CASSQDRARGGTDTQYF,TGCGCCAGCAGCCAAGATCGGGCGCGGGGGGGCACAGATACGCAGTATTTT,TRBD2,TRBV4-3,-,TRBJ2-3,17
CASSYVPGPSGNTIYF,TGTGCCAGCAGTTACGTCCCCGGCCCCTCTGGAAACACCATATATTTT,-,TRBV6-6,-,TRBJ1-3,16
CASGGTSSGRSTDTQYF,TGTGCTAGTGGCGGGACTTCTAGCGGGAGGAGCACAGATACGCAGTATTTT,TRBD2,TRBV12-5,-,TRBJ2-3,17
CASSRYRGDGYTF,TGTGCCAGCAGCCGGTACAGGGGTGATGGCTACACCTTC,TRBD1,TRBV5-8,-,TRBJ1-2,13
CASSPQGADTGELFF,TGTGCCAGCTCACCGCAGGGAGCGGACACCGGGGAGCTGTTTTTT,-,TRBV18,-,TRBJ2-2,15
CASRVSRIGGSLHF,TGTGCCAGCCGGGTCTCCAGGATAGGAGGCTCCCTCCACTTT,-,TRBV6-1,few,TRBJ1-6,14
CASSLGGGQGRGNEKLFF,TGTGCCAGCAGTTTAGGAGGGGGACAGGGCAGGGGGAATGAAAAACTGTTTTTT,TRBD1,TRBV27,once,TRBJ1-4,18
CASSQPLAGGPRTGELFF,TGCGCCAGCAGCCAACCCCTAGCGGGGGGGCCGCGGACCGGGGAGCTGTTTTTT,TRBD2,TRBV4-1,-,TRBJ2-2,18
CASSVRQVRETQYF,TGTGCCAGCAGCGTTAGACAGGTCCGAGAGACCCAGTACTTC,-,TRBV7-6,-,TRBJ2-5,14
CASSWVNTEAFF,TGTGCCAGCAGCTGGGTGAACACTGAAGCTTTCTTT,-,TRBV11-2,few,TRBJ1-1,12
CASSLRVVTENTEAFF,TGTGCCAGCAGCTTAAGGGTGGTTACCGAAAACACTGAAGCTTTCTTT,-,TRBV7-9,-,TRBJ1-1,16
CALDSYNEQFF,TGTGCCTTGGACAGTTACAATGAGCAGTTCTTC,-,TRBV30,-,TRBJ2-1,11
CAISPASLQETQYF,TGTGCCATCAGTCCAGCTAGCCTCCAAGAGACCCAGTACTTC,-,TRBV10-3,-,TRBJ2-5,14
CAISERSGGQETQYF,TGTGCCATCAGTGAAAGGAGCGGGGGACAAGAGACCCAGTACTTC,TRBD2,TRBV10-3,once,TRBJ2-5,15
CASSQDQGNQPQHF,TGTGCCAGCAGCCAGGACCAGGGCAATCAGCCCCAGCATTTT,-,TRBV14,once,TRBJ1-5,14
CASSGGSGKPQHF,TGTGCCAGCAGTGGTGGGAGTGGGAAGCCCCAGCATTTT,-,TRBV2,-,TRBJ1-5,13
CASSFEQGNRNTEAFF,TGTGCCAGCAGCTTTGAGCAGGGCAATAGAAACACTGAAGCTTTCTTT,-,TRBV7-9,-,TRBJ1-1,16
CASSERITGSVGYTF,TGTGCCAGCAGTGAAAGGATAACAGGGTCGGTTGGCTACACCTTC,-,TRBV6-1,-,TRBJ1-2,15
CASSPNSGQGSYEQYF,TGTGCCAGCAGCCCCAACTCGGGACAGGGATCCTACGAGCAGTACTTC,TRBD1,TRBV7-2,-,TRBJ2-7,16
CASGQGGFTNQPQHF,TGTGCTAGTGGCCAGGGGGGGTTTACCAATCAGCCCCAGCATTTT,TRBD1,TRBV12-5,-,TRBJ1-5,15
CASSLVPGQGAYEQYF,TGTGCCAGCAGCTTAGTTCCGGGACAGGGTGCCTACGAGCAGTACTTC,TRBD1,TRBV7-9,-,TRBJ2-7,16
CASSYSYREGAYEQYF,TGTGCCAGCAGTTACTCGTACAGGGAGGGCGCCTACGAGCAGTACTTC,-,TRBV6-5,once,TRBJ2-7,16
CASSLEGRSTDTQYF,TGTGCCAGCAGCTTGGAGGGACGAAGCACAGATACGCAGTATTTT,-,TRBV7-2,-,TRBJ2-3,15
CASSEIGQSGNTIYF,TGTGCCAGCAGTGAAATAGGGCAGTCTGGAAACACCATATATTTT,-,TRBV2,once,TRBJ1-3,15
CASSQNSGGAREQFF,TGTGCCAGCAGCCAAAATAGCGGGGGGGCTCGGGAGCAGTTCTTC,TRBD2,TRBV4-2,-,TRBJ2-1,15